Listed below are T cell receptor beta chains from one sample, sequenced in a study of OX40 agonist ivuxolimab in advanced cancers. TCRdb keeps only in-frame clones here, not all; method: immunoSEQ multiplex PCR. The repertoire consists of approximately 130,000 clones, with 90% to 95% occurring once and the leading ten covering 0.9% to 1.2%. The material was CD4+ or CD8+ T cells sorted from blood, obtained in a trial of the OX40 agonist ivuxolimab. These TCRs come from an adult with an advanced solid tumor such as melanoma, head and neck, liver or kidney cancer. The CDR3 runs from the conserved cysteine through the conserved F or W. A D gene is named only where the DNA matches it firmly. Expanded clones are given a class, and other clones once, few, many or no size at all.

abundance: once; j_gene: TRBJ1-1; d_gene: TRBD1; v_gene: TRBV6-6; CDR3aa: CASSSHRGPEAFF; CDR3nt: TGTGCCAGCAGTTCGCACAGGGGGCCTGAAGCTTTCTTT
abundance: NA; j_gene: TRBJ2-4; d_gene: NA; v_gene: TRBV2; CDR3aa: CASSEARGRNIQYF; CDR3nt: TGTGCCAGCAGTGAAGCGAGAGGGAGGAACATTCAGTACTTC
abundance: NA; j_gene: TRBJ1-5; d_gene: NA; v_gene: TRBV18; CDR3aa: CASSPFQGTGNQPQHF; CDR3nt: TGTGCCAGCTCACCCTTCCAGGGGACGGGCAATCAGCCCCAGCATTTT
abundance: NA; j_gene: TRBJ2-5; d_gene: NA; v_gene: TRBV7-2; CDR3aa: CASSLGVRETQYF; CDR3nt: TGTGCCAGCAGCTTAGGGGTACGGGAGACCCAGTACTTC
abundance: NA; j_gene: TRBJ2-7; d_gene: NA; v_gene: TRBV4-3; CDR3aa: CASSQDIVVYEQYF; CDR3nt: TGCGCCAGCAGCCAAGATATTGTAGTCTACGAGCAGTACTTC
abundance: once; j_gene: TRBJ1-5; d_gene: NA; v_gene: TRBV27; CDR3aa: CARAQGVRNQPQHF; CDR3nt: TGTGCCAGGGCCCAGGGTGTTAGGAATCAGCCCCAGCATTTT
abundance: NA; j_gene: TRBJ2-7; d_gene: NA; v_gene: TRBV11-3; CDR3aa: CASSPGTRVYEQYF; CDR3nt: TGTGCCAGCAGCCCCGGGACAAGAGTCTACGAGCAGTACTTC
abundance: NA; j_gene: TRBJ2-2; d_gene: TRBD1; v_gene: TRBV14; CDR3aa: CASSPRQGRTGELFF; CDR3nt: TGTGCCAGCAGCCCCAGACAGGGTCGCACCGGGGAGCTGTTTTTT
abundance: NA; j_gene: TRBJ1-2; d_gene: TRBD1; v_gene: TRBV2; CDR3aa: CASRGQGGYGYTF; CDR3nt: TGTGCCAGCAGGGGACAGGGGGGTTATGGCTACACCTTC
abundance: NA; j_gene: TRBJ2-7; d_gene: TRBD1; v_gene: TRBV5-1; CDR3aa: CASSGQGYEQYF; CDR3nt: TGCGCCAGCAGTGGACAGGGCTACGAGCAGTACTTC
abundance: once; j_gene: TRBJ1-2; d_gene: NA; v_gene: TRBV5-6; CDR3aa: CASSRPTNYGYTF; CDR3nt: TGTGCCAGCAGCCGGCCGACTAACTATGGCTACACCTTC
abundance: NA; j_gene: TRBJ2-7; d_gene: NA; v_gene: TRBV5-4; CDR3aa: CASSPGNSRGYEQYF; CDR3nt: TGTGCCAGCAGCCCTGGGAACAGCCGGGGGTACGAGCAGTACTTC
abundance: NA; j_gene: TRBJ1-4; d_gene: NA; v_gene: TRBV15; CDR3aa: CATSRQGRHEKLFF; CDR3nt: TGTGCCACCAGCAGACAGGGTAGGCATGAAAAACTGTTTTTT
abundance: NA; j_gene: TRBJ1-1; d_gene: NA; v_gene: TRBV11-2; CDR3aa: CASSPEPTEAFF; CDR3nt: TGTGCCAGCAGCCCCGAACCTACTGAAGCTTTCTTT
abundance: NA; j_gene: TRBJ1-2; d_gene: TRBD1; v_gene: TRBV4-1; CDR3aa: CASSQGQNYGYTF; CDR3nt: TGCGCCAGCAGCCAGGGACAGAACTATGGCTACACCTTC
abundance: few; j_gene: TRBJ1-5; d_gene: TRBD1; v_gene: TRBV9; CDR3aa: CASSPRDSGQPQHF; CDR3nt: TGTGCCAGCAGCCCCAGGGACAGTGGTCAGCCCCAGCATTTT
abundance: NA; j_gene: TRBJ2-5; d_gene: NA; v_gene: TRBV5-8; CDR3aa: CASSLGQTELNQETQYF; CDR3nt: TGTGCCAGCAGCTTGGGACAGACAGAGTTAAATCAAGAGACCCAGTACTTC
abundance: NA; j_gene: TRBJ2-3; d_gene: TRBD2; v_gene: TRBV6-5; CDR3aa: CASSFLAVGGDTQYF; CDR3nt: TGTGCCAGCAGTTTCCTAGCGGTTGGGGGAGATACGCAGTATTTT
abundance: NA; j_gene: TRBJ1-2; d_gene: NA; v_gene: TRBV7-2; CDR3aa: CASSLVGGARVSYGYTF; CDR3nt: TGTGCCAGCAGCTTAGTTGGGGGGGCGAGGGTTTCCTATGGCTACACCTTC
abundance: NA; j_gene: TRBJ1-1; d_gene: NA; v_gene: TRBV10-3; CDR3aa: CAIRQTDMNTEAFF; CDR3nt: TGTGCCATCAGGCAGACAGATATGAACACTGAAGCTTTCTTT
abundance: NA; j_gene: TRBJ2-7; d_gene: TRBD1; v_gene: TRBV6-5; CDR3aa: CASSYSGQGPTYEQYF; CDR3nt: TGTGCCAGCAGTTACTCGGGACAGGGTCCCACCTACGAGCAGTACTTC
abundance: NA; j_gene: TRBJ2-3; d_gene: NA; v_gene: TRBV4-2; CDR3aa: CASSQDGTVGTDTQYF; CDR3nt: TGTGCCAGCAGCCAAGATGGTACGGTGGGCACAGATACGCAGTATTTT
abundance: NA; j_gene: TRBJ2-7; d_gene: NA; v_gene: TRBV19; CDR3aa: CASSVTGLPYEQYF; CDR3nt: TGTGCCAGTAGTGTAACAGGGCTCCCCTACGAGCAGTACTTC
abundance: few; j_gene: TRBJ2-7; d_gene: NA; v_gene: TRBV11-2; CDR3aa: CASSLERQGLDEQYF; CDR3nt: TGTGCCAGCAGCTTAGAACGCCAGGGTCTCGACGAGCAGTACTTC
abundance: NA; j_gene: TRBJ2-7; d_gene: NA; v_gene: TRBV29-1; CDR3aa: CSGLSSYEQYF; CDR3nt: TGCAGCGGTTTGTCATCCTACGAGCAGTACTTC